This TCR beta chain was retrieved from a study of blood T cell repertoires in COVID-19. Study details: The United States, Italy and Spain were the sources of the acute and convalescent COVID-19 samples.

In the original processing: From reference gene primer amplification, estimates of nucleated cell counts were derived. Clones were sequenced by immunoSEQ multiplex PCR, and TCRdb holds only the in-frame ones, with some missing. The V and J calls and clone size are taken from that table; D and trimming were inferred from the DNA. This table has fewer than 200,000 clones, approximately 82% appearing once. The CDR3 covers 14 residues. Between the trimmed V and J ends, which lost 4 bases and 5 bases, there was a span of 15 bases. Germline V gene data show CDR1 as SGHRS and CDR2 as YFSETQ. Cohort allocation depended upon clinical history that participants reported. Cohort 3 donors counted as recovered after two negative PCRs, clearance, or resolved symptoms.

The specimen was PBMCs or T cells enriched from blood (not recorded which). The chain has TRBV5-1 and TRBJ2-5; D is perhaps TRBD2 (6 bases). This clonotype was obtained from a woman in her fifties or sixties who had recovered from COVID-19. In DNA, the CDR3 is TGCGCCAGCAGCGTGGGGCGGGAAGGTGAGACCCAGTACTTC. Translated: CASSVGREGETQYF.